One sample yielded the 8 T cell receptor beta chains listed below, sequenced in a study of early T cells in non-severe SARS-CoV-2 infection. TCRdb re-derived calls from the 5' RACE reads in MiXCR, one entry per CDR3 protein. The table shows 25,000 to 35,000 distinct CDR3 sequences, with around 7% occurring only once. Sequencing was performed on whole blood. These receptors came from an adult who was a healthcare worker with PCR-confirmed SARS-CoV-2 infection or an uninfected control (not recorded which).

This clonotype has a count of ten or more. This chain connects TRBV5-6 to TRBJ2-3; 7 nucleotides line up with TRBD2. Germline assignment: CDR1 SGHDT and CDR2 YYEEEE. The CDR3 runs to 13 residues. V lost 4 bases, J lost 7 bases, and 6 bases stayed unmatched. The CDR3 loop is CASSLGGKNTQYF. CDR3 sequence (DNA): TGTGCCAGCAGCCTGGGAGGGAAGAATACGCAGTATTTT.

This clonotype was detected ten times or more. The chain recombines TRBV11-2 with TRBJ2-1; 11 positions agree with TRBD2. This CDR3 has 16 residues. The V gene's germline CDR1 is SGHAT and CDR2 FQNNGV. V shed 1 base and J 7 bases; nucleotides not matched to a gene: 6. CDR3 loop: CASSLGVGTSGNEQFF. CDR3 in DNA: TGTGCCAGCAGCTTAGGCGTGGGGACTAGCGGAAATGAGCAGTTCTTC.

This clonotype has a count of ten or more. V is TRBV7-6 and J is TRBJ2-1; D is possibly TRBD2 (6 bases). The ends were cut back, 6 bases at V and 0 bases at J, with 12 bases in the middle. The V gene's germline CDR1 is SGHVS and CDR2 FNYEAQ. This CDR3 has 15 amino acids. The CDR3 here is CASSLLANSYNEQFF. The CDR3 nucleotides read TGTGCCAGCAGTCTACTAGCTAACTCCTACAATGAGCAGTTCTTC.

This clonotype has at least ten counts. The chain uses TRBV11-2 and TRBJ1-3; D uncertain. The germline CDR1 and CDR2 sequences are SGHAT and FQNNGV. This CDR3 contains 12 residues. V dropped 5 bases and J dropped 4 bases, with 6 bases sitting between them. CDR3 DNA sequence: TGTGCCAGCAGCACGCAGGGAAACACCATATATTTT. This encodes CASSTQGNTIYF.

This clonotype has at least ten counts. The rearrangement joins TRBV4-1 to TRBJ1-5, with D hard to call. V was clipped by 0 bases and J by 9 bases, with 9 bases between them. The CDR3 has 13 amino acids. The germline V gene encodes CDR1 MGHRA and CDR2 YSYEKL. In DNA, the CDR3 is TGCGCCAGCAGCCAAGAAGTAGGAGCGCCCCAGCATTTT. Amino acids: CASSQEVGAPQHF.

This clonotype was observed many times. The chain joins TRBV5-4 to TRBJ1-1; unclear D gene. Trimming took 3 bases from V and 1 from J, leaving 4 bases between them. CDR3 size: 12 residues. Germline CDR1 SGHNT, CDR2 YYREEE (reference sequence). CDR3 amino acids: CASSSTNTEAFF. The CDR3 coding sequence is TGTGCCAGCAGCTCCACGAACACTGAAGCTTTCTTT.

In its sample, this clonotype was seen many times. This chain links TRBV4-2 with TRBJ2-1; 8 bases agree with TRBD2. V lost 4 bases to trimming and J lost 1 base; unmatched junction nucleotides: 9. CDR1 and CDR2 from the germline V gene are LGHNA and YNFKEQ. The CDR3 has 17 amino acids. The CDR3 DNA follows: TGTGCCAGCAGCCGCCTCGACGCGGGGGGATCCTACAATGAGCAGTTCTTC. It translates to CASSRLDAGGSYNEQFF.

This clonotype has at least ten counts. The J gene is TRBJ1-1, the V gene TRBV29-1; no firm D call. Germline assignment: CDR1 SQVTM and CDR2 ANQGSEA. Trimming took 4 bases from V and 1 from J, leaving 10 bases between them. This CDR3 comprises 13 residues. The CDR3 sequence is CSVGGSGNTEAFF. In DNA, the CDR3 is TGCAGCGTTGGAGGGTCAGGGAACACTGAAGCTTTCTTT.